This T cell receptor (beta chain) was recovered during a study of blood T cell repertoires in COVID-19. Study-level information: Sources were T cells, B-cell-depleted T cells, or PBMCs; the material itself was cDNA or gDNA.

The table came from immunoSEQ multiplex PCR; TCRdb's copy has only in-frame clones and leaves some out. Seen here are 200,000 to 250,000 clones, roughly 83% observed once, and the top ten hold about 1.3%. Germline CDR1 reads SNHLY; CDR2 reads FYNNEI. The V segment lost 4 bases and the J segment 2 bases; nucleotides outside the gene matches: 1. This CDR3 contains 14 residues. The sequence derives from a woman aged 40 to 49 with acute COVID-19. Source material: PBMCs or T cells enriched from blood (not recorded which). V is TRBV2 and J is TRBJ1-4; 7 nucleotides line up with TRBD1. CDR3 residues: CASSATGTNEKLFF. CDR3 coding DNA: TGTGCCAGCAGTGCGACAGGGACTAATGAAAAACTGTTTTTT.